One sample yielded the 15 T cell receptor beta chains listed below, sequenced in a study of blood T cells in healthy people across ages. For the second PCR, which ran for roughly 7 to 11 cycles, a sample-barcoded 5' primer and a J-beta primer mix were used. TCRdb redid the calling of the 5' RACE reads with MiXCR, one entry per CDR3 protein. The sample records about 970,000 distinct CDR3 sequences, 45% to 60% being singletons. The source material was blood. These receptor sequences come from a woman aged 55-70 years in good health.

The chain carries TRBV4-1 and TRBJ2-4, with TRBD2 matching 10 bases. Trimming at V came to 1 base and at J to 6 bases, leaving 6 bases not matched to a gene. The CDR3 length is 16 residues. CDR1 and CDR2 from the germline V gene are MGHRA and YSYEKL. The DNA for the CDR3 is TGCGCCAGCAGCCAAGGAGGGACTAGCGTCGGAAACATTCAGTACTTC. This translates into CASSQGGTSVGNIQYF.

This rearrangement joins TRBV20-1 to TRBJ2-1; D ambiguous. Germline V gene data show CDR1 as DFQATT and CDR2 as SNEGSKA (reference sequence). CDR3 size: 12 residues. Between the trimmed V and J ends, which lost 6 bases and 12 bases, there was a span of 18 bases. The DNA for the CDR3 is TGCAGTGCCATTACCCAAGGTTGTGCGCAGTTCTTC. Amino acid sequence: CSAITQGCAQFF.

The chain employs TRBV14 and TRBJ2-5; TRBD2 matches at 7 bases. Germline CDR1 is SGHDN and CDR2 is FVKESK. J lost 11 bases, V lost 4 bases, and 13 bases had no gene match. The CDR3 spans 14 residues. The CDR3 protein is CASSRTGGKDEQYF. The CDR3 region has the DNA TGTGCCAGCAGCCGGACGGGAGGAAAGGATGAGCAGTACTTC.

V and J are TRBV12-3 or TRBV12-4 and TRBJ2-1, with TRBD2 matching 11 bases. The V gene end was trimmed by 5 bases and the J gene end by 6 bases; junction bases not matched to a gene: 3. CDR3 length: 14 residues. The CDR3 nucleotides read TGTGCCAGCAGTAGTAGCGGGAGGGGCAATGAGCAGTTCTTC. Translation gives CASSSSGRGNEQFF.

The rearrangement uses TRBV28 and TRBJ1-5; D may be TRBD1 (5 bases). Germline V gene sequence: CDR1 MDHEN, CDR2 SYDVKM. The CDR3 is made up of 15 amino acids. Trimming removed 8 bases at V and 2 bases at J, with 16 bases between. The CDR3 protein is CASLGLGEGNQPQHF. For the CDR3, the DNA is TGTGCCAGCCTGGGGCTGGGGGAAGGCAATCAGCCCCAGCATTTT.

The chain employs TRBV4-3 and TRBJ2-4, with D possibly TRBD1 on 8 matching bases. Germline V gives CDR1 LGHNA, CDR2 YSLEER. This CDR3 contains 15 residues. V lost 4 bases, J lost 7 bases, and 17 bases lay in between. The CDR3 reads CASSPGGRTGNIQYF. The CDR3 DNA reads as TGCGCCAGCAGCCCGGGAGGCAGGACAGGGAACATTCAGTACTTC.

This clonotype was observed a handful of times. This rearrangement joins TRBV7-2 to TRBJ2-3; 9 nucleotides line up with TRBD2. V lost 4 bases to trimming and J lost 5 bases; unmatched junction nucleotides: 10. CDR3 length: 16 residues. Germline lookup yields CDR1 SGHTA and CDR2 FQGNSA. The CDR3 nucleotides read TGTGCCAGCAGCTCGGTAGCGGGAGCGCGAAGAGATACGCAGTATTTT. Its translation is CASSSVAGARRDTQYF.

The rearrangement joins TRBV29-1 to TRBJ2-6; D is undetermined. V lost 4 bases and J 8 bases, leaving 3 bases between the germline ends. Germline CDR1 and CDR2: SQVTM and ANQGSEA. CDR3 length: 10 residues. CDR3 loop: CSVGTNVLTF. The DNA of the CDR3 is TGCAGCGTTGGAACCAACGTCCTGACTTTC.

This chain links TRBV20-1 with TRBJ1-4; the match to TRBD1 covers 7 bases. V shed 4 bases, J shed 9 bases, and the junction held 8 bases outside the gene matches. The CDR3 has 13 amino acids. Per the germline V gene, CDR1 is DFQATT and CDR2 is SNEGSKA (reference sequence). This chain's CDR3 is CSAKGGADKKLFF. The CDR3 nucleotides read TGCAGTGCTAAAGGGGGCGCGGATAAAAAACTGTTTTTT.

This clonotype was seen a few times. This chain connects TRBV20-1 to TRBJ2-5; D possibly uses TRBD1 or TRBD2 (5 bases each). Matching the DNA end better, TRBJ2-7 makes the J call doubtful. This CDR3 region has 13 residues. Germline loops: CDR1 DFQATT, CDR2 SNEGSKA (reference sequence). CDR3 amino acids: CSAREGTTYEQYF. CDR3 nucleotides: TGCAGTGCTAGAGAGGGGACCACCTACGAGCAGTACTTC.

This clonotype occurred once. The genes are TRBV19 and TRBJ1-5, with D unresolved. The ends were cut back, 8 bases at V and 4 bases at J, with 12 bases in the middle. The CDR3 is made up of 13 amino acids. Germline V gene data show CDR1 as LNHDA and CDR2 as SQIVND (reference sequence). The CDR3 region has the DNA TGTGCCAGTGGGGATACGCGAAATCAGCCCCAGCATTTT. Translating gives CASGDTRNQPQHF.

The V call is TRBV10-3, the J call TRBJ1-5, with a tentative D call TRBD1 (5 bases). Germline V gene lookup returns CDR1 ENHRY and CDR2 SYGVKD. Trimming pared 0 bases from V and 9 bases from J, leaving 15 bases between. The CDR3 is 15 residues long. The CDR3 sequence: CAISESGTSEGPQHF. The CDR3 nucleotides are TGTGCCATCAGTGAGTCGGGGACTTCAGAGGGGCCCCAGCATTTT.

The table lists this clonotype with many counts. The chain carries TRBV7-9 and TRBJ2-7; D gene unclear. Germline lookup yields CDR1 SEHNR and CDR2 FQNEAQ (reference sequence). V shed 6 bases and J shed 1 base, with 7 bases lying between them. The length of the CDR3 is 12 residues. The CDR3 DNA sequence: TGTGCCAGCAGTTCGGAATCCTACGAGCAGTACTTC. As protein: CASSSESYEQYF.

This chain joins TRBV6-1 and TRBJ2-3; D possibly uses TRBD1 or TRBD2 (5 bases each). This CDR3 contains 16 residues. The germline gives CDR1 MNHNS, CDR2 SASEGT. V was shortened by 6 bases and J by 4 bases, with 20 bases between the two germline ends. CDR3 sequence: CASSRRGATEADTQYF. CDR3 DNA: TGTGCCAGCAGCCGAAGGGGAGCTACCGAGGCAGATACGCAGTATTTT.

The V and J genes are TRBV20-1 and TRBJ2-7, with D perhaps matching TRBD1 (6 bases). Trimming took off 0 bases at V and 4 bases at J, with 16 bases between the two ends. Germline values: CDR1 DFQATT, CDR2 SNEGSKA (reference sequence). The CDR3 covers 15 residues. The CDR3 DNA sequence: TGCAGTGCTAGAGATAGGGGGACGGAAGATTACGAGCAGTACTTC. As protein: CSARDRGTEDYEQYF.